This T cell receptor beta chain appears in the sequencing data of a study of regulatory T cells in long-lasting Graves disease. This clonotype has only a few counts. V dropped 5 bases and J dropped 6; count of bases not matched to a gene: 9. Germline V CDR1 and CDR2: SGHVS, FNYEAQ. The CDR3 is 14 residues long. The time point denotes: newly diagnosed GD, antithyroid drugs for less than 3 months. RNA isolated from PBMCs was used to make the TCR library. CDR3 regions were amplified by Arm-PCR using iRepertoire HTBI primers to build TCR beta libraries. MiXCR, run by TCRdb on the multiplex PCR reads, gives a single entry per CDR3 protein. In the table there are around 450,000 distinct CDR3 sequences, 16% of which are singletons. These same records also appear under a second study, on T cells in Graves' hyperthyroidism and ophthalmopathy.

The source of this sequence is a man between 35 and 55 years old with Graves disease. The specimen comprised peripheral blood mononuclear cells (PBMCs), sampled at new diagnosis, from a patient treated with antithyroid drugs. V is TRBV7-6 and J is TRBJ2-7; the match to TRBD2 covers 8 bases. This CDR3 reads CASSSSGTRSEQYF. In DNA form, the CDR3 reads TGTGCCAGCAGCAGCTCCGGGACTAGATCCGAGCAGTACTTC.